This T cell receptor (beta chain) emerged from a study of cytomegalovirus exposure and HLA in healthy donors. Whole-study results and caveats: The classifier reportedly diagnosed cytomegalovirus status with high specificity and sensitivity.

Generated by immunoSEQ multiplex PCR, the TCRdb table keeps only in-frame clones and is missing some. The sample includes more than 100,000 clones, 85% to 90% of them seen just once. CDR3 length: 17 amino acids. From germline, CDR1 is SGHAT and CDR2 FQNNGV. Losses at the gene ends were 1 base for V and 6 bases for J; bases not matched to a gene: 7. The donors were in the approximately 120-subject validation cohort; that cohort was separate from the approximately 700-subject first cohort. This clone was recorded only once. What it recognizes is unknown. The sequenced sample consisted of PBMCs. V usage is TRBV11-2 and J usage is TRBJ2-1; TRBD2 agrees at 12 bases. This receptor was obtained from a woman younger than 35 in good health and CMV-seropositive. The CDR3 region has the DNA TGTGCCAGCAGCTTAGGTATGACTAGCGGGAGTATCAATGAGCAGTTCTTC. Translated, it gives CASSLGMTSGSINEQFF.